The 25 T cell receptor beta chains given below trace back to one sample, sequenced in a study of CD8 T cells in ankylosing spondylitis. Regarding the study as a whole: Roughly eight highly homologous variants formed a TCR beta motif that appeared characteristic of ankylosing spondylitis blood.

TCRdb re-derived calls from the 5' RACE reads in MiXCR, one entry per CDR3 protein. The data contain hundreds of thousands of distinct CDR3 sequences, approximately 12% of them singletons. Their recognized antigens are unknown. Sequencing was done on a sample of blood, either unsorted or a sorted T cell fraction (not recorded which). These receptor sequences come from a male donor with ankylosing spondylitis.

In this sample, this clonotype turned up many times. The chain links TRBV7-2 to TRBJ1-6; no clear D. With 5 bases removed from V and 9 bases from J, the gap between germline ends came to 11 bases. The CDR3 is 13 residues long. CDR1 is SGHTA and CDR2 is FQGNSA in the germline V gene. The CDR3 sequence: CASSLVEFSPLHF. DNA of the CDR3: TGTGCCAGCAGCCTAGTGGAATTTTCACCCCTCCACTTT.

The genes are TRBV3-1 and TRBJ1-3; weak D call: TRBD1 (5 bases). V was cut by 4 bases and J by 3 bases, with 13 bases left in between. In germline, CDR1 is LGHDT, CDR2 YNNKEL (reference sequence). The CDR3 has 15 residues. This chain's CDR3 is CASSRGRALGNTIYF. Written as DNA, the CDR3 is TGTGCCAGCAGCCGGGGCCGAGCTCTTGGAAACACCATATATTTT.

This clonotype came up a few times. V and J are TRBV12-5 and TRBJ1-2; tentative D call: TRBD1 (5 bases). Germline V gene lookup returns CDR1 LGHNT and CDR2 FRNRAP. The CDR3 is 15 amino acids. V lost 2 bases and J lost 6, with 16 bases in between. The CDR3 protein is CASGLPLLGVDGYTF. CDR3 bases: TGTGCTAGTGGTTTGCCTTTGTTGGGGGTGGATGGCTACACCTTC.

The chain is built from TRBV9 and TRBJ2-2, with TRBD1 matching over 10 bases. Germline V lookup: CDR1 SGDLS, CDR2 YYNGEE. V lost 6 bases and J lost 1; bases outside the gene matches: 3. The CDR3 contains 15 residues. CDR3 DNA: TGTGCCAGCACCCGGACAGGGGGGAACACCGGGGAGCTGTTTTTT. It translates to CASTRTGGNTGELFF.

This sequence joins TRBV24-1 and TRBJ2-2; D ambiguous. Trimming pared 1 base from V and 1 base from J, leaving 6 bases between. Germline V gene sequence: CDR1 KGHDR, CDR2 SFDVKD. This CDR3 is 15 amino acids long. The CDR3 protein is CATSDFTRNTGELFF. CDR3 DNA sequence: TGTGCCACCAGTGATTTTACGAGGAACACCGGGGAGCTGTTTTTT.

The chain has TRBV20-1 and TRBJ2-5; D is unclear. The V gene's germline CDR1 is DFQATT and CDR2 SNEGSKA (reference sequence). V gave up 5 bases and J gave up 1 base, with 8 bases separating them. The CDR3 extends over 12 amino acids. CDR3 loop: CSAGVVQETQYF. Here the CDR3 DNA reads TGCAGTGCTGGAGTCGTCCAAGAGACCCAGTACTTC.

The chain couples TRBV20-1 to TRBJ1-1, with D possibly matching TRBD1 (6 bases). This CDR3 spans 13 amino acids. CDR1 and CDR2 from the germline V gene are DFQATT and SNEGSKA (reference sequence). The ends were cut back, 6 bases at V and 5 bases at J, with 16 bases in the middle. CDR3: CSANTGSGTEAFF. The CDR3 DNA reads as TGCAGTGCAAACACAGGGTCGGGTACTGAAGCTTTCTTT.

A few counts support this clonotype. This rearrangement joins TRBV9 to TRBJ2-1, with D possibly being TRBD2 (6 bases). Trimming pared 0 bases from V and 0 bases from J, leaving 13 bases between. The CDR3 consists of 17 residues. CDR1 and CDR2 from the germline V gene are SGDLS and YYNGEE. CDR3 amino acids: CASSVVGGRGSYNEQFF. The CDR3 DNA sequence: TGTGCCAGCAGCGTAGTGGGGGGAAGGGGCTCCTACAATGAGCAGTTCTTC.

CDR3 nucleotides: TGCAGTGCGGGACAGGGGCAAATCGAAAAACTGTTTTTT. Its protein product is CSAGQGQIEKLFF. This chain links TRBV20-1 with TRBJ1-4, with 10 bases identical to TRBD1. Trimming at V came to 6 bases and at J to 8 bases, leaving 6 bases not matched to a gene. Germline V CDR1 and CDR2: DFQATT, SNEGSKA (reference sequence). This CDR3 region has 13 residues.

This clonotype was seen more than once but under ten times. For the CDR3, the DNA is TGCAGCGTAGCCTCGGGGGTCCAAGAGACCCAGTACTTC. Protein product: CSVASGVQETQYF. V gene TRBV29-1 combines with J gene TRBJ2-5; tentatively, D is TRBD2 (6 bases). CDR1 is SQVTM and CDR2 is ANQGSEA in the germline V gene. Trimming removed 6 bases at V and 1 base at J, with 12 bases between. The CDR3 is made up of 13 amino acids.

This chain links TRBV18 with TRBJ2-5, with no clear D. The CDR3 covers 14 residues. Trimming shortened V by 0 bases and J by 2 bases, and 7 bases separated the two germline ends. Germline V CDR1 and CDR2: KGHSH, LQKENI. CDR3 nucleotides: TGTGCCAGCTCACCACCGTCGACGCAAGAGACCCAGTACTTC. This codes for CASSPPSTQETQYF.

The chain combines TRBV6-1 with TRBJ1-3, with D unresolved. V was cut by 6 bases and J by 0 bases, with 15 bases left in between. Looked up from germline, CDR1 is MNHNS and CDR2 is SASEGT. This CDR3 contains 16 residues. The CDR3 sequence is CASRPDGRHSGNTIYF. The CDR3, as DNA: TGTGCCAGCAGGCCCGACGGAAGGCACTCTGGAAACACCATATATTTT.

This clonotype was seen ten or more times. V is TRBV5-1 and J is TRBJ2-3; D uncertain. V lost 1 base and J lost 5, with 8 bases in between. The CDR3 has 13 residues. Germline V gene data show CDR1 as SGHRS and CDR2 as YFSETQ. CDR3 amino acids: CASSLFFGDTQYF. CDR3 coding DNA: TGCGCCAGCAGCTTGTTCTTCGGAGATACGCAGTATTTT. The variable domain in full, completed from reference TRBV5-1 and TRBJ2-3, reads KAGVTQTPRYLIKTRGQQVTLSCSPISGHRSVSWYQQTPGQGLQFLFEYFSETQRNKGNFPGRFSGRQFSNSRSEMNVSTLELGDSALYLCASSLFFGDTQYFGPGTRLTVL.

This clonotype has ten or more counts. This chain joins TRBV20-1 and TRBJ1-2, with a tentative D call TRBD1 (6 bases). V was clipped by 5 bases and J by 2 bases, with 12 bases between them. This CDR3 is built from 13 residues. Germline loops: CDR1 DFQATT, CDR2 SNEGSKA (reference sequence). The CDR3 DNA reads as TGCAGTGCTGACGGGACACCAAACTATGGCTACACCTTC. It specifies CSADGTPNYGYTF.

This clonotype was observed a few times. This rearrangement joins TRBV5-6 to TRBJ2-5, with a tentative D call TRBD1 (6 bases). V was cut by 6 bases and J by 4 bases, with 13 bases left in between. The CDR3 extends over 13 amino acids. The germline CDR1 and CDR2 sequences are SGHDT and YYEEEE. The CDR3 coding sequence is TGTGCCAGCATGGAACAGGGACGAGAGACCCAGTACTTC. Amino acid sequence: CASMEQGRETQYF.

This clonotype has a count of ten or more. The V and J genes are TRBV12-3 or TRBV12-4 and TRBJ2-7, with a tentative D call TRBD2 (5 bases). Trimming left V 8 bases short and J 3 bases short, with 14 bases between. The CDR3 is 13 amino acids. The CDR3 region has the DNA TGTGCCAGCGGGCGGACTCAGCTCTACGAGCAGTACTTC. Translation gives CASGRTQLYEQYF.

The J gene is TRBJ2-4, the V gene TRBV2; perhaps TRBD1 as D (6 bases). This CDR3 is built from 15 residues. The germline gives CDR1 SNHLY, CDR2 FYNNEI. V was trimmed by 0 bases and J by 6 bases, leaving 12 bases between them. The CDR3, as DNA: TGTGCCAGCAGTGAAGCGGCAGGGGCAGGAAACATTCAGTACTTC. Its translation is CASSEAAGAGNIQYF.

This clonotype has only a few counts. The chain joins TRBV4-3 to TRBJ1-5, with a weak D call TRBD1 (6 bases). CDR3 length equals 15 residues. Trimming cost V 0 bases and J 6 bases, with 12 bases left between them. CDR1 is LGHNA and CDR2 is YSLEER in the germline V gene. The CDR3 region has the DNA TGCGCCAGCAGCCAAGATTATGGGGGCGTTCAGCCCCAGCATTTT. Its translation: CASSQDYGGVQPQHF.

The rearrangement uses TRBV7-3 and TRBJ2-5; D is perhaps TRBD2 (6 bases). V lost 4 bases and J lost 4, with 13 bases in between. CDR1 is SGHTA, CDR2 FQGTGA, per germline. The CDR3 spans 14 residues. Here the CDR3 DNA reads TGTGCCAGCAGCTCGAACGCGGGATCAGAGACCCAGTACTTC. It yields the protein CASSSNAGSETQYF.

This clonotype was found a few times. This chain joins TRBV6-1 and TRBJ2-1; 10 nucleotides align to TRBD2. This CDR3 contains 15 residues. The germline CDR1 and CDR2 sequences are MNHNS and SASEGT. V was pared by 5 bases and J by 6 bases, with 7 bases of the junction left unmatched. CDR3 in DNA: TGTGCCAGCAGTCCGAGCGGGAGGGTTTTCAATGAGCAGTTCTTC. Translation: CASSPSGRVFNEQFF.

This clonotype came up a few times. V gene TRBV7-8 combines with J gene TRBJ1-4, with 7 bases matching TRBD1. Per germline, CDR1 SGHVS and CDR2 FQNEAQ. J lost 4 bases, V lost 3 bases, and 5 bases had no gene match. The CDR3 runs 15 residues. CDR3 in DNA: TGTGCCAGCAGCTTGAACCGGGACAGTAATGAAAAACTGTTTTTT. This encodes CASSLNRDSNEKLFF.

This clonotype was found a few times. V usage is TRBV4-1 and J usage is TRBJ1-4, with unresolved D. Deletions cut 0 bases from V and 10 bases from J, with 9 bases between. The CDR3 runs 13 residues. Germline V lookup: CDR1 MGHRA, CDR2 YSYEKL. The DNA for the CDR3 is TGCGCCAGCAGCCAAGATAGGGAGGGAAAACTGTTTTTT. This gives the protein CASSQDREGKLFF.

This clonotype was seen only a few times. The chain recombines TRBV28 with TRBJ1-5, with D unresolved. Trimming removed 3 bases at V and 4 bases at J, with 10 bases between. Germline loops: CDR1 MDHEN, CDR2 SYDVKM. The CDR3 runs to 14 residues. CDR3 in amino acids: CASSFLQLNQPQHF. CDR3 DNA sequence: TGTGCCAGCAGTTTTCTACAGCTAAATCAGCCCCAGCATTTT.

This clonotype showed up just a few times. This chain joins TRBV6-2 or TRBV6-3 and TRBJ2-5; D is possibly TRBD1 (6 bases). The CDR3 sequence is 16 residues long. Germline loops: CDR1 MNHEY, CDR2 SVGEGT. V dropped 1 base and J dropped 5 bases, with 17 bases sitting between them. The CDR3 sequence is CASSYFPVQGRETQYF. CDR3 nucleotide sequence: TGTGCCAGCAGTTACTTTCCCGTACAGGGTCGGGAGACCCAGTACTTC.

In this sample, this clonotype turned up many times. The chain recombines TRBV20-1 with TRBJ2-7, with TRBD2 matching 11 bases. Germline assignment: CDR1 DFQATT and CDR2 SNEGSKA (reference sequence). V was pared by 0 bases and J by 5 bases, with 6 bases of the junction left unmatched. The CDR3 extends over 15 amino acids. CDR3 amino acids: CSARDSGRAVDEQYF. The CDR3 DNA sequence: TGCAGTGCTAGAGATAGCGGGAGGGCCGTAGACGAGCAGTACTTC.